The rows below give T cell receptor beta chains drawn from one sample of a study of breast tumors, draining lymph nodes, adjacent tissues. TCRdb analysed the multiplex PCR reads with MiXCR anew, one entry per CDR3 protein. Of over 60,000 distinct CDR3 sequences listed, approximately 62% are singletons. The source material was breast tumor tissue. These receptors were obtained from a female donor with breast cancer. Some clones in this sample may be carry-over from other donors' samples. The CDR3 runs from the conserved cysteine through the conserved F or W. The D gene is left open where the match is weak. Expanded clones are given a class, and other clones once, few, many or no size at all.

TRBV7-9	.	TRBJ2-5	TRBD2	17	TGTGCCAGCAGCTTATGGGGGGGGCTAGCGGGACAAGAGACCCAGTACTTC	CASSLWGGLAGQETQYF
TRBV5-1	many	TRBJ2-2	.	12	TGCGCCAGCAGCCCGAACACCGGGGAGCTGTTTTTT	CASSPNTGELFF
TRBV9	.	TRBJ2-5	TRBD2	19	TGTGCCAGCAGCCCTAACAGGATCGGGGGAGCGGGAGCATCCGAGACCCAGTACTTC	CASSPNRIGGAGASETQYF
TRBV18	.	TRBJ1-1	.	13	TGTGCCAGCTCACCTAGAGGGGACGCTGAAGCTTTCTTT	CASSPRGDAEAFF
TRBV7-2	.	TRBJ2-4	.	15	TGTGCCAGCAGCTCCCTGGGAGGCACCAAAAACATTCAGTACTTC	CASSSLGGTKNIQYF
TRBV6-2/TRBV6-3	many	TRBJ2-7	TRBD2	12	TGTGCCAGCAGTCTACCCGAGCGGGAGGAGTACTTC	CASSLPEREEYF
TRBV29-1	once	TRBJ1-6	.	12	TGCAGCGTTGGGGCCGGTAATTCACCCCTCCACTTT	CSVGAGNSPLHF
TRBV11-2	.	TRBJ2-3	TRBD2	17	TGTGCCAGCAGCTTACAGGGGCTAGCGGGAGCGGCTGATACGCAGTATTTT	CASSLQGLAGAADTQYF
TRBV7-6	once	TRBJ2-3	TRBD1	15	TGTGCCAGCAGCTACCGGGACAGGGGTTTAGATACGCAGTATTTT	CASSYRDRGLDTQYF
TRBV4-3	.	TRBJ1-4	.	13	TGCGCCAGCAGCCAGGGTCACAATGAAAAACTGTTTTTT	CASSQGHNEKLFF
TRBV30	many	TRBJ2-7	TRBD2	12	TGTGCCTGGGCCGGGGGGTTCCGCGAGCAGTACTTC	CAWAGGFREQYF
TRBV20-1	once	TRBJ1-2	.	13	TGCAGTGCAAACCCAGGGAATAACTATGGCTACACCTTC	CSANPGNNYGYTF
TRBV7-2	many	TRBJ2-7	TRBD1	12	TGTGCTAGCAGGGGGTCTTCCCCTACGCCGGTCTTC	CASRGSSPTPVF
TRBV5-6	.	TRBJ1-2	TRBD1	17	TGTGCCAGCAGCTTCCAAACGTTTGGACAGGGGATGAGTGGCTACACCTTC	CASSFQTFGQGMSGYTF
TRBV19	.	TRBJ2-2	.	11	TGTGCCAGTACAGTCGGCAGGGAGCTGTTTTTT	CASTVGRELFF
TRBV5-6	many	TRBJ2-2	.	14	TGTGCCAGCAGCTTCGACTTAAACACCGGGGAGCTGTTTTTT	CASSFDLNTGELFF
TRBV2	once	TRBJ1-4	.	14	TGTGCCAGCGAGACAGTTGGCTACAATGAAAAACTGTTTTTT	CASETVGYNEKLFF